This T cell receptor (beta chain) emerged from a study of T cells after yellow fever vaccination. For the study at large: Researchers used SMART-Seq v4 Ultra Low Input to prepare fractions that had low cell numbers. Study outcomes and limitations: Of the clonotypes, a small share occurred in both CD4 and CD8 compartments.

This clonotype was seen a few times. Antigen unknown. The junction had 6 bases not matched to a gene; V was cut back by 4 bases and J by 1 base. The CDR3 is 16 residues long. The TCR cDNA carried a universal primer site and UMIs from 5'RACE template switching. One entry per CDR3 protein results from TCRdb running MiXCR on the 5' RACE reads. The table shows almost 600,000 distinct CDR3 sequences, with 13% occurring only once. The sequence was collected from a man aged 30 to 45 who received the YFV17D yellow fever vaccine. This sequence joins TRBV12-3 or TRBV12-4 and TRBJ2-1; TRBD2 aligns across 8 bases. The starting material was PBMCs, obtained on the day of the yellow fever booster vaccination. CDR3 residues: CASSSTTSESYNEQFF. The CDR3 DNA follows: TGTGCCAGCAGTTCCACGACTAGCGAATCCTACAATGAGCAGTTCTTC.